This is a list of T cell receptor beta chains from one sample in a study of identical twins. A single record per CDR3 protein comes from TCRdb applying MiXCR to the 5' RACE reads. The sample shows approximately 500,000 distinct CDR3 sequences, about 24% of them seen only once. The same specimen was also included in a second study, on T cells expressing NK-cell markers.

Material: CD4+ T cells sorted from blood. These TCRs come from a woman in her late teens or twenties in good health. The CDR3 runs from the conserved cysteine through the conserved F or W. Fields, in order: CDR3 length, V gene, CDR3 protein.

>15|TRBV14
CASSQGAPRGNEQFF
>14|TRBV20-1
CSAPSTGSMETQYF
>13|TRBV7-2
CASSFTGTNGYTF
>15|TRBV3-1
CASSQGGRRGEKLFF
>15|TRBV10-3
CAISATPGQGNKQYF
>14|TRBV5-1
CASVRGSVTDTQYF
>15|TRBV12-3/TRBV12-4
CASRRDRQFADTQYF
>15|TRBV5-1
CASSSGTGGDSPLHF
>12|TRBV5-1
CASSLYTNEQYF
>13|TRBV18
CASSPPTNEKLFF
>14|TRBV29-1
CSTGRAGGGNEQFF
>17|TRBV9
CASSVDPHFRRSREQFF
>13|TRBV10-3
CASDGGQSETQYF
>18|TRBV5-1
CASSLAGLAGGGTGELFF
>16|TRBV6-1
CASSLSTSGIGNEQFF
>13|TRBV12-3/TRBV12-4
CASSFRTAGGYTF
>14|TRBV2
CASRRTDYTDTQYF
>16|TRBV20-1
CSASDKGAAAIYEQYF
>15|TRBV7-9
CASSPGTTHSETQYF
>17|TRBV7-9
CASSSIRWTSGSGEQFF
>15|TRBV6-2/TRBV6-3
CASSFRDTATGELFF
>15|TRBV20-1
CSASKAAGVTDTQYF
>14|TRBV20-1
CSAKKAASTDTQYF
>17|TRBV6-1
CASRPPWGLAGSDTQYF
>15|TRBV5-1
CASSLGDRGTDTQYF
>15|TRBV29-1
CSVYEGARGSYEQYF
>16|TRBV20-1
CSARGLLAGSYNEQFF